This T cell receptor (beta chain) was sequenced in a study of cytomegalovirus exposure and HLA in healthy donors. Points from the study as a whole: Further analysis, carried out later, found HLA-associated TCR beta chains more clonally expanded than equally common other chains. Available immune exposure information covered CMV serostatus only. In a later analysis, a genetic analysis reported fewer productive-TCR N-insertions in an Asian-associated ancestry cluster than the cohort average.

Of note for this clone: Its antigen is not identified.

PCR employed 60 Vbeta and 13 Jbeta primers. Profiling relied on immunoSEQ multiplex PCR, and the TCRdb table lists in-frame clones only, not all of them. This table holds some 180,000 clones, roughly a tenth found once. The origin of this receptor is a woman aged 30 to 39 in good health and CMV-seropositive. Sequencing input: PBMCs.

CDR3 region: CSVRPGGLGAFF. The DNA for the CDR3 is TGCAGCGTACGCCCAGGGGGACTGGGAGCTTTCTTT. The rearrangement links TRBV29-1 to TRBJ1-1; TRBD1 agrees at 7 bases. Germline V gene lookup returns CDR1 SQVTM and CDR2 ANQGSEA. CDR3 length: 12 amino acids. V lost 6 bases to trimming and J lost 10 bases; unmatched junction nucleotides: 11. Variable domain in full (rest from reference TRBV29-1 and TRBJ1-1): SAVISQKPSRDICQRGTSLTIQCQVDSQVTMMFWYRQQPGQSLTLIATANQGSEATYESGFVIDKFPISRPNLTFSTLTVSNMSPEDSSIYLCSVRPGGLGAFFGQGTRLTVV.